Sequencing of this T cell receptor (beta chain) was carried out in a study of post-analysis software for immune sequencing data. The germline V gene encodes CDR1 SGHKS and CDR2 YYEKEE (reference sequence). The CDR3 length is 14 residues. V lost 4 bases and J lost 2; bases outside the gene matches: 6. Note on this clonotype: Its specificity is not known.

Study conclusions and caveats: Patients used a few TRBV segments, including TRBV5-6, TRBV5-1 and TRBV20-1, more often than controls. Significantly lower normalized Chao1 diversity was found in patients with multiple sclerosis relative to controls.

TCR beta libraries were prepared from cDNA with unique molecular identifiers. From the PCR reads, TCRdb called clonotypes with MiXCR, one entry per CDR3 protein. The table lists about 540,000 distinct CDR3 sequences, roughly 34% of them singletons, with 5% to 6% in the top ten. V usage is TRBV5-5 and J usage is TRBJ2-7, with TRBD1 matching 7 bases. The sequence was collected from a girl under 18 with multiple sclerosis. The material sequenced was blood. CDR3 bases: TGTGCCAGCAGCGCCGGACAGGTGGCCTACGAGCAGTACTTC. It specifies CASSAGQVAYEQYF.